The 14 T cell receptor beta chains reported below all come from one sample, sequenced in a study of T-cell reconstitution after alpha-beta-depleted transplantation in children. Unique molecular identifiers tagged the TCRbeta library. MiXCR, run by TCRdb on the PCR reads, gives a single entry per CDR3 protein. The sample lists approximately 130,000 distinct CDR3 sequences, roughly 9.7% occurring once. The sample in question was PBMCs, mostly from graft donor cells, obtained 180 days after TCRalphabeta/CD19-depleted stem cell transplant. The receptors originated from a girl under two years old who had a stem cell transplant for combined immunodeficiency, so the T cells may come from the graft donor.

V and J are TRBV11-2 and TRBJ2-3; D may correspond to TRBD1 or TRBD2 (5 bases each). The CDR3 is 18 residues long. The V and J ends lost 2 bases and 2 bases respectively, with 20 bases between them. The germline gives CDR1 SGHAT, CDR2 FQNNGV. The CDR3 DNA reads TGTGCCAGCAGCTTAAGATCTGCCGGGACGGGAATCACAGATACGCAGTATTTT. Amino acid sequence: CASSLRSAGTGITDTQYF. The full variable domain, its missing parts supplied by reference TRBV11-2 and TRBJ2-3, is EAGVAQSPRYKIIEKRQSVAFWCNPISGHATLYWYQQILGQGPKLLIQFQNNGVVDDSQLPKDRFSAERLKGVDSTLKIQPAKLEDSAVYLCASSLRSAGTGITDTQYFGPGTRLTVL.

This clonotype was seen more than once but under ten times. The chain couples TRBV5-6 to TRBJ2-1; D is undetermined. The germline gives CDR1 SGHDT, CDR2 YYEEEE. There are 18 residues in the CDR3. The V end was cut by 0 bases, the J end by 0 bases, with 16 bases between. CDR3 nucleotides: TGTGCCAGCAGCTTGGAACGGGTGCCGGCGAGCTCCTACAATGAGCAGTTCTTC. Protein: CASSLERVPASSYNEQFF. Looking up the rest from reference TRBV5-6 and TRBJ2-1 gives the full variable domain: DAGVTQSPTHLIKTRGQQVTLRCSPKSGHDTVSWYQQALGQGPQFIFQYYEEEERQRGNFPDRFSGHQFPNYSSELNVNALLLGDSALYLCASSLERVPASSYNEQFFGPGTRLTVL.

The V gene is TRBV20-1, the J gene TRBJ2-7; perhaps D is TRBD1 or TRBD2 (5 bases each). CDR3 length: 12 residues. V was pared by 3 bases and J by 3 bases, with 9 bases between. Germline lookup yields CDR1 DFQATT and CDR2 SNEGSKA (reference sequence). Written as DNA, the CDR3 is TGCAGTGCTAGTAGGGGAGTCTACGAGCAGTACTTC. It codes for CSASRGVYEQYF.

The chain joins TRBV20-1 to TRBJ1-6; 8 positions agree with TRBD1. Germline V CDR1 and CDR2: DFQATT, SNEGSKA (reference sequence). Trimming took 4 bases from V and 4 from J; bases not matched to a gene: 12. The CDR3 is 17 amino acids. The CDR3 here is CSAIDRGLTGYNSPLHF. The CDR3 DNA reads as TGCAGTGCTATCGACAGGGGTCTTACGGGGTATAATTCACCCCTCCACTTT.

The chain couples TRBV12-3 or TRBV12-4 to TRBJ2-7; D not certain. Trimming took 6 bases from V and 1 from J, leaving 13 bases between them. This CDR3 region has 14 residues. The CDR3 here is CASSPATGSYEQYF. For the CDR3, the DNA is TGTGCCAGCAGCCCGGCGACCGGGTCCTACGAGCAGTACTTC.

J is TRBJ2-6 and V is TRBV10-3, with D unresolved. CDR1 and CDR2 (germline): ENHRY, SYGVKD. The germline V and J ends were trimmed by 2 bases and 0 bases, with 8 bases remaining between them. There are 16 residues in the CDR3. The CDR3 nucleotides are TGTGCCATCAGTGAGCCCACAAGCTCTGGGGCCAACGTCCTGACTTTC. Translating gives CAISEPTSSGANVLTF.

This clonotype was seen a handful of times. V usage is TRBV12-3 or TRBV12-4 and J usage is TRBJ2-5, with D possibly TRBD1 on 5 matching bases. The CDR3 runs 12 residues. V lost 4 bases and J 5 bases, leaving 8 bases between the germline ends. CDR3 residues: CASSSGRETQYF. The CDR3 DNA reads TGTGCCAGCAGTTCAGGGCGGGAGACCCAGTACTTC.

This clonotype showed up many times. The chain recombines TRBV20-1 with TRBJ2-3; 13 bases are shared with TRBD2. The length of the CDR3 is 16 residues. Germline values: CDR1 DFQATT, CDR2 SNEGSKA (reference sequence). V dropped 3 bases and J dropped 2; count of bases not matched to a gene: 5. The CDR3 nucleotides read TGCAGTGCTAGGGCACTAGCGGGAGGGACCACAGATACGCAGTATTTT. Its protein product is CSARALAGGTTDTQYF.

There are a few counts of this clonotype. The gene calls are TRBV20-1 and TRBJ2-3, with 7 positions matching TRBD2. The germline CDR1 and CDR2 sequences are DFQATT and SNEGSKA (reference sequence). V shed 5 bases, J shed 3 bases, and the junction held 2 bases outside the gene matches. The CDR3 has 12 amino acids. CDR3 bases: TGCAGTGCTCGGCGGGGGACAGATACGCAGTATTTT. Amino acids: CSARRGTDTQYF.

This clonotype was picked up a small number of times. V usage is TRBV25-1 and J usage is TRBJ1-2, with 8 bases identical to TRBD1. This CDR3 is 14 amino acids long. CDR1 and CDR2 (germline): MGHDK, SYGVNS. Losses at the gene ends were 6 bases for V and 4 bases for J; bases not matched to a gene: 7. CDR3 coding DNA: TGTGCCAGCAGCCCCACAGGGGGAGCCTATGGCTACACCTTC. This translates into CASSPTGGAYGYTF.

The CDR3 protein is CSARGTENYEQYF. The CDR3 nucleotides are TGCAGTGCTAGAGGGACAGAGAACTACGAGCAGTACTTC. The chain has TRBV20-1 and TRBJ2-7; D is perhaps TRBD1 (6 bases). Between the trimmed V and J ends, which lost 1 base and 3 bases, there was a span of 10 bases. This CDR3 comprises 13 residues. CDR1 is DFQATT and CDR2 is SNEGSKA in the germline V gene (reference sequence).

This clonotype was recorded at least ten times. This chain links TRBV12-3 or TRBV12-4 with TRBJ2-2, with unresolved D. V dropped 2 bases and J dropped 1 base, with 5 bases sitting between them. The length of the CDR3 is 14 residues. Here the CDR3 reads CASSLWGNTGELFF. DNA of the CDR3: TGTGCCAGCAGTTTATGGGGGAACACCGGGGAGCTGTTTTTT.

As to this clonotype: The junction does not match germline at one end; this may be a read error. The chain recombines TRBV12-3 or TRBV12-4 with TRBJ2-4; D possibly corresponds to TRBD2 (5 bases). The CDR3 is 16 amino acids. CDR3 nucleotides: TGTGCCAGCAGTTTAAGCCAGTCTCTAGCCAAAAACAGTCAGTACTTC. This translates into CASSLSQSLAKNSQYF.

This clonotype was counted a few times. The gene calls are TRBV29-1 and TRBJ1-2; maybe TRBD1 (5 bases). V was clipped by 8 bases and J by 4 bases, with 14 bases between them. The CDR3 contains 12 residues. Germline V gene sequence: CDR1 SQVTM, CDR2 ANQGSEA. The CDR3, as DNA: TGCAGCCTCGACCCGGGGGTCTATGGCTACACCTTC. This sequence encodes CSLDPGVYGYTF.